This T cell receptor beta chain is drawn from a study of shared clonotypes between healthy human individuals. TCRdb's table, derived via immunoSEQ multiplex PCR, lists solely in-frame clones and lacks some. The sample lists approximately 2,200,000 clones, 90% to 95% occurring once. CD45RO-negative, CCR7-positively selected cells formed the naive CD8 fraction, excluding terminally differentiated effector memory CD45RA+ cells. The CDR3 runs to 11 residues. V lost 7 bases, J lost 9 bases, and 13 bases lay in between. The V gene's germline CDR1 is SQVTM and CDR2 ANQGSEA. This sequence was found in a man between 18 and 29 years old in good health. Some clones in this sample may be carry-over from other donors' samples. Sequencing was performed on naive CD8+ T cells from PBMCs. The genes are TRBV29-1 and TRBJ2-1; D remains unclear. CDR3 residues: CSARTSTEQFF. As DNA, the CDR3 is TGCAGCGCACGGACGTCTACTGAGCAGTTCTTC.